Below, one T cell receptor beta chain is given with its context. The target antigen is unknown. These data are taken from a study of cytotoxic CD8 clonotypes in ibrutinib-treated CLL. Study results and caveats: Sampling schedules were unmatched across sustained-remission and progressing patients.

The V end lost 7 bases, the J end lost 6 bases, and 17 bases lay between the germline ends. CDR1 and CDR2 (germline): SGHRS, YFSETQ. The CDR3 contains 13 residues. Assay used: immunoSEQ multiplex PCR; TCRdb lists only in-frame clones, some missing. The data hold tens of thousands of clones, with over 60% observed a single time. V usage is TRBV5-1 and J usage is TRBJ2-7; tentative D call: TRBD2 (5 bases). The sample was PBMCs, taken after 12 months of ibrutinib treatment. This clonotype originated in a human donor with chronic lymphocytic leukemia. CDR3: CASRLTGNGEQYF. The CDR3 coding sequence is TGCGCCAGCCGCCTGACGGGGAATGGCGAGCAGTACTTC.